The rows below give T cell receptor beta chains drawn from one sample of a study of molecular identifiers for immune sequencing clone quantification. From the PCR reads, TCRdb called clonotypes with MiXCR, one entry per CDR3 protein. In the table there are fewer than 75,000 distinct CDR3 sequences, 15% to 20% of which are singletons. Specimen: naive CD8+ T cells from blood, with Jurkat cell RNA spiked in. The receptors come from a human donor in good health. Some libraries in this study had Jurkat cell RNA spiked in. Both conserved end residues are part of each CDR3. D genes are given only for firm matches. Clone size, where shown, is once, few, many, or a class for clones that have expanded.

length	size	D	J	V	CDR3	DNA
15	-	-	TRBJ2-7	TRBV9	CASSVAGVGYYEQYF	TGTGCCAGCAGCGTAGCGGGTGTGGGATACTACGAGCAGTACTTC
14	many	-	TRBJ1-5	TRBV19	CASSIRQINQPQHF	TGTGCCAGTAGTATCCGGCAGATCAATCAGCCCCAGCATTTT
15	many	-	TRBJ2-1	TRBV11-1	CASSQSGPWYNEQFF	TGTGCCAGCAGCCAGAGCGGGCCCTGGTACAATGAGCAGTTCTTC
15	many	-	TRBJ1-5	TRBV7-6	CASSYKFYSNQPQHF	TGTGCCAGCAGCTACAAATTCTATAGCAATCAGCCCCAGCATTTT
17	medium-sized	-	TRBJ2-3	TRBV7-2	CASSLDWYSASTDTQYF	TGTGCCAGCAGCTTAGATTGGTACAGTGCTAGCACAGATACGCAGTATTTT
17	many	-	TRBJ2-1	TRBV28	CASSPRGPTISYNEQFF	TGTGCCAGCAGTCCGAGAGGGCCTACTATCTCCTACAATGAGCAGTTCTTC
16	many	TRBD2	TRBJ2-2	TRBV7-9	CASSSGLAGVRGELFF	TGTGCCAGCAGCTCGGGACTAGCGGGAGTGAGAGGGGAGCTGTTTTTT
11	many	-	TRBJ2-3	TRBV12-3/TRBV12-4	CASKLAETQYF	TGTGCCAGCAAACTAGCAGAAACGCAGTATTTT
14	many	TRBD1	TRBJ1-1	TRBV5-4	CASSLDRENTEAFF	TGTGCCAGCAGCCTAGACAGGGAGAACACTGAAGCTTTCTTT
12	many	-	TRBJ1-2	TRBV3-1	CASSLTGYGYTF	TGTGCCAGCAGCCTGACAGGCTATGGCTACACCTTC
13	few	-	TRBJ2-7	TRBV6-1	CASSEGGAGEQYF	TGTGCCAGCAGTGAAGGGGGGGCCGGCGAGCAGTACTTC
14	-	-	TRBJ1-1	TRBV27	CASSLGTVNTEAFF	TGTGCCAGCAGTTTAGGGACGGTAAACACTGAAGCTTTCTTT
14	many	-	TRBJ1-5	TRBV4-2	CASSQFDSNQPQHF	TGTGCCAGCAGCCAGTTTGACAGCAATCAGCCCCAGCATTTT
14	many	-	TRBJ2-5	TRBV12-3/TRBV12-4	CASSFLQPQETQYF	TGTGCCAGCAGTTTCTTACAGCCACAAGAGACCCAGTACTTC
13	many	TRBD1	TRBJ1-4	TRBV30	CAWNYLDRDELFF	TGTGCCTGGAATTACCTGGACAGGGATGAACTGTTTTTT
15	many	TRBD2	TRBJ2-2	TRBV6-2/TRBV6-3	CASSGLADNTGELFF	TGTGCCAGCAGTGGACTAGCGGACAACACCGGGGAGCTGTTTTTT
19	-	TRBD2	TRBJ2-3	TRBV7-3	CASSALLRLTSGDTDTQYF	TGTGCCAGCAGCGCACTTTTGAGGCTTACTAGCGGAGACACAGATACGCAGTATTTT
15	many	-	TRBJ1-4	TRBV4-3	CASSQGTGSNEKLFF	TGCGCCAGCAGCCAAGGAACAGGCAGTAATGAAAAACTGTTTTTT
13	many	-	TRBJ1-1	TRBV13	CASSFGLNTEAFF	TGTGCCAGCAGCTTCGGACTAAACACTGAAGCTTTCTTT
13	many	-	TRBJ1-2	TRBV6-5	CASSPGTDYGYTF	TGTGCCAGCAGTCCCGGGACCGACTATGGCTACACCTTC
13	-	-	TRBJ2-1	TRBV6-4	CASSDSNRNEQFF	TGTGCCAGCAGTGACTCGAACCGAAATGAGCAGTTCTTC
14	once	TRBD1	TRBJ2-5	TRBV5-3	CASSPRTGVETPYF	TGTGCCAGCAGCCCGAGGACAGGGGTGGAGACCCCGTACTTC
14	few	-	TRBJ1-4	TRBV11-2	CASSLINWAGSQFF	TGTGCCAGCAGCTTAATCAATTGGGCAGGGAGTCAGTTTTTT
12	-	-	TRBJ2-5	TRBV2	CANSRLQGSQYF	TGTGCCAACAGTCGGCTGCAGGGGTCCCAGTACTTC
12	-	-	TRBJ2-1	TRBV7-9	CASSLGHNEQFF	TGTGCCAGCAGCTTAGGACACAATGAGCAGTTCTTC